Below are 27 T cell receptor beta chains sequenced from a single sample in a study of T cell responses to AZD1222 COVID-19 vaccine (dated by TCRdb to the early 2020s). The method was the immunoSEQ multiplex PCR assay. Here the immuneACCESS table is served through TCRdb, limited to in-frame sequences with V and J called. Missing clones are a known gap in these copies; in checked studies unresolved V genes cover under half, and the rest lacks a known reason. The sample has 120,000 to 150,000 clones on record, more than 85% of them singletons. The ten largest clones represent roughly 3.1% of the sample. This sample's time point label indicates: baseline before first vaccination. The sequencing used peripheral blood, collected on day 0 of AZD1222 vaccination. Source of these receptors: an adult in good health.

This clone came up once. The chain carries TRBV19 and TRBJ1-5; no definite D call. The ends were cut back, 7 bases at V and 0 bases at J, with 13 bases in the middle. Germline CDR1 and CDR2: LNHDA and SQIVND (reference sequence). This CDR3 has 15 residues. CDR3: CASKRAPNSNQPQHF. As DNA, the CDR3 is TGTGCCAGTAAAAGGGCGCCGAATAGCAATCAGCCCCAGCATTTT.

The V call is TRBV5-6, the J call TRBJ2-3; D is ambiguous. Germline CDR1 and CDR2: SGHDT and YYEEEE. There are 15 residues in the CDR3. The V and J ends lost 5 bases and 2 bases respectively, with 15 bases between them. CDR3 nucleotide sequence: TGTGCCAGCAGTTCCGTTGAGGATGACACAGATACGCAGTATTTT. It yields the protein CASSSVEDDTDTQYF.

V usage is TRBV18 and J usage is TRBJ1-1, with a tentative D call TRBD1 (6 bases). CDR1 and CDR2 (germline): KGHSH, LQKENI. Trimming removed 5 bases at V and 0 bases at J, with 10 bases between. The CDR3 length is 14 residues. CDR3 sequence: CASSTGAMNTEAFF. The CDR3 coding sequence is TGTGCCAGCTCAACGGGGGCTATGAACACTGAAGCTTTCTTT.

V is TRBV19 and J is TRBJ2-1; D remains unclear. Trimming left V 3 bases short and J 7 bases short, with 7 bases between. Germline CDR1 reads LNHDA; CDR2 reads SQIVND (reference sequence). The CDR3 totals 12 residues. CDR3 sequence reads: CASSIEVNEQFF. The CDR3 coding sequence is TGTGCCAGTAGTATCGAGGTGAATGAGCAGTTCTTC. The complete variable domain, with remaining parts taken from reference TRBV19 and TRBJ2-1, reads DGGITQSPKYLFRKEGQNVTLSCEQNLNHDAMYWYRQDPGQGLRLIYYSQIVNDFQKGDIAEGYSVSREKKESFPLTVTSAQKNPTAFYLCASSIEVNEQFFGPGTRLTVL.

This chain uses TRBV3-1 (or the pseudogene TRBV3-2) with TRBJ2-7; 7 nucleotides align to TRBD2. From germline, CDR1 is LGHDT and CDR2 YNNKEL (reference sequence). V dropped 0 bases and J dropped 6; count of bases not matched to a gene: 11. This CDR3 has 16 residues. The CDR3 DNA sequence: TGTGCCAGCAGCCAAGATCCCAGCGGGATAGTATTCGAGCAGTACTTC. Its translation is CASSQDPSGIVFEQYF.

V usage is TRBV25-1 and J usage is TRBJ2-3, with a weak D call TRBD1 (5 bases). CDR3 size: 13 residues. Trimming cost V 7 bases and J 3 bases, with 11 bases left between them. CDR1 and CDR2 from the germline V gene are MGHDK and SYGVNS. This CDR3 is CASTPRVTDTQYF. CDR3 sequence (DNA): TGTGCCAGCACCCCCAGGGTTACAGATACGCAGTATTTT.

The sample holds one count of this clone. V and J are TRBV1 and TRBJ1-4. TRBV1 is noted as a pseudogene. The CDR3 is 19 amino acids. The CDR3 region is CTSSQENVPGRGQNEKLFF. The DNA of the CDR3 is TGCACCAGCAGCCAAGAAAATGTTCCAGGGAGGGGTCAGAATGAAAAACTGTTTTTT.

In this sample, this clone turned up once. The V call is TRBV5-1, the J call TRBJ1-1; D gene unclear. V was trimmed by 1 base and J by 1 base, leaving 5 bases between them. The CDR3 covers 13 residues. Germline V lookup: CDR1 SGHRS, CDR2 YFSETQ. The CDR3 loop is CASSLSENTEAFF. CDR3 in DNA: TGCGCCAGCAGCTTGTCTGAGAACACTGAAGCTTTCTTT. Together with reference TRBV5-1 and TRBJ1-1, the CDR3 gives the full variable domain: KAGVTQTPRYLIKTRGQQVTLSCSPISGHRSVSWYQQTPGQGLQFLFEYFSETQRNKGNFPGRFSGRQFSNSRSEMNVSTLELGDSALYLCASSLSENTEAFFGQGTRLTVV.

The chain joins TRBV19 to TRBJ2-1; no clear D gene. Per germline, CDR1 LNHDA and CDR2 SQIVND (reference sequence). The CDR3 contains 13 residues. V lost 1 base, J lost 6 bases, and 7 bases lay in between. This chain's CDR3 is CASSIGNSNEQFF. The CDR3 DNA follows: TGTGCCAGTAGTATAGGGAATAGCAATGAGCAGTTCTTC.

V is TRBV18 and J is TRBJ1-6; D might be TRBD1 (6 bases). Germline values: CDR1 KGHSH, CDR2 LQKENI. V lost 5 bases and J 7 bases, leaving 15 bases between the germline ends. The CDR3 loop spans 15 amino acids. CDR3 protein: CASSARWDINSPLHF. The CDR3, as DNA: TGTGCCAGCTCAGCCCGTTGGGACATAAATTCACCCCTCCACTTT.

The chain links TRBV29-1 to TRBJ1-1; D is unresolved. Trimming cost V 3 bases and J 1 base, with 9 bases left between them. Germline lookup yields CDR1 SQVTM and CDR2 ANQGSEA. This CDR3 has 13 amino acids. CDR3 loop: CSVEISGNTEAFF. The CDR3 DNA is TGCAGCGTTGAGATATCGGGGAACACTGAAGCTTTCTTT.

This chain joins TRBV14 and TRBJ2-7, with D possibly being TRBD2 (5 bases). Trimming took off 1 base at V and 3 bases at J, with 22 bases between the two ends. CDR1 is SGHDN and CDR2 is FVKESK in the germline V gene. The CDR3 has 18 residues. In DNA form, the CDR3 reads TGTGCCAGCAGCCAAGGGGTGGGGAGCTCCCTCCCCTACTACGAGCAGTACTTC. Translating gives CASSQGVGSSLPYYEQYF.

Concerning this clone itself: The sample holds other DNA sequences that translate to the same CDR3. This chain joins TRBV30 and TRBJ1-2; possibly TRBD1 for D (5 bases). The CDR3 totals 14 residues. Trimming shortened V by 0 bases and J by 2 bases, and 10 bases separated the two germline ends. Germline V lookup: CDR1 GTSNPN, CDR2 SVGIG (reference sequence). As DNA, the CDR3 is TGTGCCTGGAGTGTAGTGGGGACGAACTATGGCTACACCTTC. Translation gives CAWSVVGTNYGYTF.

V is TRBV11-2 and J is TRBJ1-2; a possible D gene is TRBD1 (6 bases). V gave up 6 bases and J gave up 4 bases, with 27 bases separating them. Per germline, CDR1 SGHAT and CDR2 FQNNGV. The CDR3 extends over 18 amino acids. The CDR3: CASRPNSPPTGLIYGYTF. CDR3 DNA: TGTGCCAGCAGACCAAACAGTCCCCCAACAGGGCTAATCTATGGCTACACCTTC.

In DNA, the CDR3 is TGTGCCAGCAACCCGGGACTTTTCAATGAGCAGTTCTTC. Protein: CASNPGLFNEQFF. The chain couples TRBV12-3 or TRBV12-4 to TRBJ2-1; D possibly corresponds to TRBD2 (6 bases). The CDR3 totals 13 residues. V gave up 7 bases and J gave up 6 bases, with 13 bases separating them.

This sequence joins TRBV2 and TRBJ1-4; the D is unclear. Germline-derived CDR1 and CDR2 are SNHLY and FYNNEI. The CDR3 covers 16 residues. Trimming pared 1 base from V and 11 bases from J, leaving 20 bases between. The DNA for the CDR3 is TGTGCCAGCAGTGAAGGGTTTGTAACGGTAGTGGGGAAACTGTTTTTT. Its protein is CASSEGFVTVVGKLFF.

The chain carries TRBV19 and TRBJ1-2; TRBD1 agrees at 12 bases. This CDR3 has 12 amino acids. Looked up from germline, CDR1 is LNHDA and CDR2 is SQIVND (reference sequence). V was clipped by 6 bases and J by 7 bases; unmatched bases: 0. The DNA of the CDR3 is TGTGCCAGTAGGGGACAGGGGGCTGGCTACACCTTC. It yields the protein CASRGQGAGYTF.

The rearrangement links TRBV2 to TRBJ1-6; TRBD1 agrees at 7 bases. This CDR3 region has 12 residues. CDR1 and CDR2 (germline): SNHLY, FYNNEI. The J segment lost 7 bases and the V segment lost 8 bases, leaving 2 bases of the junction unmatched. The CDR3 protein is CASRQGNSPLHF. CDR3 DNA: TGTGCCAGCCGACAGGGAAATTCACCCCTCCACTTT.

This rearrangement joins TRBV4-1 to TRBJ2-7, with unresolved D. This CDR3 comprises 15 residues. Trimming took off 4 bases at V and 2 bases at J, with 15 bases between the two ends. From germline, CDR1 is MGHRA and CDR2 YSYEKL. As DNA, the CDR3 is TGCGCCAGCAGCCCCATCCTAGAGGCCACCTACGAGCAGTACTTC. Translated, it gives CASSPILEATYEQYF.

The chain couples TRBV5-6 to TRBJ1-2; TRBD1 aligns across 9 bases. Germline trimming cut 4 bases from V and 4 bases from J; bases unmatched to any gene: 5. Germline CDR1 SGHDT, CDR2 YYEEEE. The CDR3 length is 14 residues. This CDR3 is CASSTGTGTYGYTF. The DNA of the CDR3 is TGTGCCAGCAGCACAGGGACAGGGACCTATGGCTACACCTTC.

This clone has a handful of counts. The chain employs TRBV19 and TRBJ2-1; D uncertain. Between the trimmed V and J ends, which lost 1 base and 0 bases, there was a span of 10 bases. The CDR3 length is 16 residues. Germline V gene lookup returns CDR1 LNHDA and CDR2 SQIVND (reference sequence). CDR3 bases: TGTGCCAGTAGTATAGGGTTCTTCAGCTCCTACAATGAGCAGTTCTTC. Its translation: CASSIGFFSSYNEQFF. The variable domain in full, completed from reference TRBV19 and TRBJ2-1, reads DGGITQSPKYLFRKEGQNVTLSCEQNLNHDAMYWYRQDPGQGLRLIYYSQIVNDFQKGDIAEGYSVSREKKESFPLTVTSAQKNPTAFYLCASSIGFFSSYNEQFFGPGTRLTVL.

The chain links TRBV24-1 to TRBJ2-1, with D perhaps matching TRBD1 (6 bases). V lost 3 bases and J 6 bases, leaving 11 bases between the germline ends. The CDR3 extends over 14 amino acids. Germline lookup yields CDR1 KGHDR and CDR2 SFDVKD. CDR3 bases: TGTGCCACCAGTGATATAGACAGGACCAATGAGCAGTTCTTC. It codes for CATSDIDRTNEQFF.

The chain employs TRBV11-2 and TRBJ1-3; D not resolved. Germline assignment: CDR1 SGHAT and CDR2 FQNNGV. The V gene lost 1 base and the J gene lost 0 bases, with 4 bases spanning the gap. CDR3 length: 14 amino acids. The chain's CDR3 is CASSLGRSGNTIYF. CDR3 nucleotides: TGTGCCAGCAGCTTAGGGCGCTCTGGAAACACCATATATTTT.

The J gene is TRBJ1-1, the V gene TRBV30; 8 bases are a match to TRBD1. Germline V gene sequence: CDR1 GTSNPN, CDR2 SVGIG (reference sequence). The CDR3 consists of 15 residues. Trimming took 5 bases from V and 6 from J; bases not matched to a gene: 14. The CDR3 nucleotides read TGTGCCTGGGGTCGCCTTTTGACAGGGGTATCTGAAGCTTTCTTT. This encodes CAWGRLLTGVSEAFF.

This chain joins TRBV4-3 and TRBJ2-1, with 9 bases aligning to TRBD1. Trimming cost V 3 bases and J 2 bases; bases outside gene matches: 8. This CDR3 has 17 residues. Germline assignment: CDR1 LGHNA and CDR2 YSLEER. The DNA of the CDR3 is TGCGCCAGCAGCCATTCGACAGGGGGGACCCCCTACAATGAGCAGTTCTTC. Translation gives CASSHSTGGTPYNEQFF.

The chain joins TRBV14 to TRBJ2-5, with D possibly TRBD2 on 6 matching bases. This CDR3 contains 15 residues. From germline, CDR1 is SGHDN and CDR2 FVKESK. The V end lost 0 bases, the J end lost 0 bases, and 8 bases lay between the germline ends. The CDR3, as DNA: TGTGCCAGCAGCCAAGACTGGGGGGACCAAGAGACCCAGTACTTC. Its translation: CASSQDWGDQETQYF.

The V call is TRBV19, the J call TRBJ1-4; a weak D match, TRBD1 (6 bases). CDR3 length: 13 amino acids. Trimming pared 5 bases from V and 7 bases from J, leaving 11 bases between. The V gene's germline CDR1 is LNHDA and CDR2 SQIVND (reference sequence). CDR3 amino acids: CASSSGGSEKLFF. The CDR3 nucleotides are TGTGCCAGTAGTTCGGGGGGCAGTGAAAAACTGTTTTTT.